This T cell receptor (beta chain) was obtained from a study of blood T cell repertoires in COVID-19. Study-wide context: COVID-19 samples from acute and convalescent phases originated in the United States, Italy and Spain. T cells, B-cell-depleted T cells, or PBMCs provided the cDNA or gDNA that served as material.

The germline V gene encodes CDR1 SGHTA and CDR2 FQGTGA. This CDR3 region has 12 residues. The V and J ends lost 5 bases and 7 bases respectively, with 11 bases between them. Original handling: It was from reference gene primer amplification that nucleated cell counts were estimated. This table comes from immunoSEQ multiplex PCR, and its TCRdb copy is limited to in-frame clones, with some not included. V and J calls and clone size are given by that table; D and trimming were obtained from the DNA. Here the sample spans around 320,000 clones, 85% being singletons. This receptor was obtained from a human donor in a cohort sampled during active COVID-19. The source material was peripheral blood. The chain carries TRBV7-3 and TRBJ1-2, with D perhaps TRBD1 (6 bases). In DNA, the CDR3 is TGTGCCAGCAGCGAGGGGGGGCTTGGCTACACCTTC. It translates to CASSEGGLGYTF. Complete variable domain (other parts from reference TRBV7-3 and TRBJ1-2): GAGVSQTPSNKVTEKGKYVELRCDPISGHTALYWYRQSLGQGPEFLIYFQGTGAADDSGLPNDRFFAVRPEGSVSTLKIQRTERGDSAVYLCASSEGGLGYTFGSGTRLTVV.